The 23 T cell receptor beta chains presented below share a single source sample, sequenced in a study of identical twins. TCRdb analysed the 5' RACE reads with MiXCR anew, one entry per CDR3 protein. The sample lists around 480,000 distinct CDR3 sequences, 14% occurring once. These data are also associated with another study on yellow fever vaccine responses in identical twins.

The source material was CD4+ T cells sorted from blood. All receptors come from a woman younger than 35 in good health.

The genes are TRBV6-2 or TRBV6-3 and TRBJ2-1, with 7 bases identical to TRBD2. CDR3 length: 15 amino acids. The trim removed 6 bases at V and 7 bases at J, leaving 12 bases unmatched. Germline V gene sequence: CDR1 MNHEY, CDR2 SVGEGT. The CDR3: CASSRGAGERNEQFF. The CDR3 DNA follows: TGTGCCAGCAGCCGCGGGGCGGGAGAAAGGAATGAGCAGTTCTTC.

The sample holds a few counts of this clonotype. The genes are TRBV7-6 and TRBJ2-3, with 10 bases identical to TRBD1. V shed 2 bases and J 5 bases; nucleotides not matched to a gene: 10. Germline assignment: CDR1 SGHVS and CDR2 FNYEAQ. The CDR3 contains 17 residues. The CDR3 DNA is TGTGCCAGCAGCTTAATGATATGGGGACAGGGGAGAGATACGCAGTATTTT. Amino acid sequence: CASSLMIWGQGRDTQYF.

This clonotype was seen only a few times. The V call is TRBV6-1, the J call TRBJ2-1; perhaps TRBD1 as D (6 bases). The CDR3 loop spans 15 amino acids. The germline gives CDR1 MNHNS, CDR2 SASEGT. Trimming took 6 bases from V and 3 from J, leaving 15 bases between them. CDR3 in amino acids: CASRRTATIYNEQFF. The CDR3 region has the DNA TGTGCCAGCAGGCGGACAGCGACTATCTACAATGAGCAGTTCTTC.

The chain joins TRBV29-1 to TRBJ2-5; D gene uncertain. Germline V gene data show CDR1 as SQVTM and CDR2 as ANQGSEA. V lost 3 bases and J lost 1, with 12 bases in between. The length of the CDR3 is 14 residues. CDR3 sequence: CSVELGSSQETQYF. The CDR3, as DNA: TGCAGCGTTGAGTTGGGTTCCTCCCAAGAGACCCAGTACTTC.

The chain uses TRBV19 and TRBJ2-7; the D gene is possibly TRBD2 (7 bases). The CDR3 has 15 residues. From germline, CDR1 is LNHDA and CDR2 SQIVND (reference sequence). V was shortened by 3 bases and J by 2 bases, with 14 bases between the two germline ends. CDR3 in amino acids: CASSMRTGTTYEQYF. CDR3 sequence (DNA): TGTGCCAGTAGTATGAGAACAGGGACTACCTACGAGCAGTACTTC. Full variable domain (missing parts from reference TRBV19 and TRBJ2-7): DGGITQSPKYLFRKEGQNVTLSCEQNLNHDAMYWYRQDPGQGLRLIYYSQIVNDFQKGDIAEGYSVSREKKESFPLTVTSAQKNPTAFYLCASSMRTGTTYEQYFGPGTRLTVT.

This clonotype has just a few counts. The rearrangement joins TRBV10-3 to TRBJ2-5; 10 nucleotides align to TRBD2. The germline CDR1 and CDR2 sequences are ENHRY and SYGVKD. After removal of 2 bases from V and 4 bases from J, the junction contained 1 base not matched to a gene. The CDR3 contains 14 residues. CDR3 DNA sequence: TGTGCCATCAGTGAGGGACTAGCGGTAGAGACCCAGTACTTC. Its protein product is CAISEGLAVETQYF.

In its sample, this clonotype was seen a few times. The chain combines TRBV12-3 or TRBV12-4 with TRBJ2-1, with 9 bases identical to TRBD2. The CDR3 is made up of 17 amino acids. The junction had 7 bases not matched to a gene; V was cut back by 1 base and J by 3 bases. The CDR3 region has the DNA TGTGCCAGCAGTTTAGGGGGGACTAGCCTAATCTACAATGAGCAGTTCTTC. Amino acids: CASSLGGTSLIYNEQFF.

This sequence joins TRBV6-2 or TRBV6-3 and TRBJ2-1, with 11 bases identical to TRBD2. The CDR3 extends over 18 amino acids. Germline V gene sequence: CDR1 MNHEY, CDR2 SVGEGT. V was pared by 2 bases and J by 9 bases, with 15 bases of the junction left unmatched. The CDR3 is CASSYRGTSGSWASEQFF. The CDR3 DNA sequence: TGTGCCAGCAGTTACAGAGGGACTAGCGGATCCTGGGCCAGTGAGCAGTTCTTC.

A word on this clonotype: A much larger clone lies one base from this, so it may be a read error. The rearrangement uses TRBV6-2 or TRBV6-3 and TRBJ2-1, with D unclear. V gave up 6 bases and J gave up 4 bases, with 10 bases separating them. The CDR3 spans 13 residues. Per germline, CDR1 MNHEY and CDR2 SVGEGT. CDR3 region: CASSLDHYNEQFF. The DNA of the CDR3 is TGTGCCAGCAGCTTAGACCATTACAATGAGCAGTTCTTC.

This clonotype has more than one count but fewer than ten. The chain combines TRBV25-1 with TRBJ2-7; tentatively, D is TRBD1 (6 bases). Trimming left V 4 bases short and J 0 bases short, with 10 bases between. The germline CDR1 and CDR2 sequences are MGHDK and SYGVNS. The length of the CDR3 is 14 residues. Written as DNA, the CDR3 is TGTGCCAGCAGTGTACCAGGGGCCTCCTACGAGCAGTACTTC. Its translation is CASSVPGASYEQYF.

Only a few counts were recorded for this clonotype. The J gene is TRBJ2-2, the V gene TRBV7-2, with 7 positions matching TRBD1. V lost 2 bases, J lost 2 bases, and 5 bases stayed unmatched. CDR3 length: 16 residues. Germline V gives CDR1 SGHTA, CDR2 FQGNSA. For the CDR3, the DNA is TGTGCCAGCAGCTTACTAGGGACAGTAAACACCGGGGAGCTGTTTTTT. Translated: CASSLLGTVNTGELFF.

This CDR3 reads CASSPRGGKSYEQYF. The CDR3 region has the DNA TGTGCCAGCAGCCCTAGGGGGGGGAAATCCTACGAGCAGTACTTC. The chain combines TRBV25-1 with TRBJ2-7; TRBD2 might be the D (7 bases). V dropped 6 bases and J dropped 1 base, with 16 bases sitting between them. Germline CDR1 and CDR2: MGHDK and SYGVNS. The CDR3 covers 15 residues.

The J gene is TRBJ2-7, the V gene TRBV5-6; D gene ambiguous. The V end lost 0 bases, the J end lost 0 bases, and 7 bases lay between the germline ends. Germline CDR1 is SGHDT and CDR2 is YYEEEE. The CDR3 loop spans 14 amino acids. The CDR3 sequence: CASSLDRNSYEQYF. In nucleotides, the CDR3 is TGTGCCAGCAGCTTGGACAGAAACTCCTACGAGCAGTACTTC.

This clonotype was counted only a few times. The chain joins TRBV19 to TRBJ2-1; 9 positions agree with TRBD1. V shed 7 bases, J shed 7 bases, and the junction held 11 bases outside the gene matches. The CDR3 runs 15 residues. The germline V gene encodes CDR1 LNHDA and CDR2 SQIVND (reference sequence). This CDR3 reads CASTPPGTGPNEQFF. CDR3 DNA sequence: TGTGCCAGTACCCCCCCCGGGACAGGGCCAAATGAGCAGTTCTTC.

This clonotype showed up many times. The genes are TRBV5-1 and TRBJ2-2; D may be TRBD1 (6 bases). V shed 7 bases and J shed 7 bases, with 17 bases lying between them. Germline V CDR1 and CDR2: SGHRS, YFSETQ. The CDR3 is 14 amino acids. CDR3 bases: TGCGCCAGCGACCCAGGGGATCGAAACGGGGAGCTGTTTTTT. Protein: CASDPGDRNGELFF.

This clonotype was detected a few times. The rearrangement uses TRBV6-5 and TRBJ2-7; possibly TRBD1 or TRBD2 for D (6 bases each). The CDR3 is 14 residues long. V lost 4 bases to trimming and J lost 3 bases, with 13 bases between them. The germline gives CDR1 MNHEY, CDR2 SVGAGI. CDR3 sequence (DNA): TGTGCCAGCAGTTCGCGGGACAAGGGCTACGAGCAGTACTTC. Its protein product is CASSSRDKGYEQYF.

V and J are TRBV2 and TRBJ2-2, with unresolved D. CDR1 and CDR2 from the germline V gene are SNHLY and FYNNEI. The CDR3 runs to 13 residues. V was pared by 3 bases and J by 2 bases, with 4 bases between. The CDR3: CASSERNTGELFF. The CDR3 nucleotides read TGTGCCAGCAGTGAGAGAAACACCGGGGAGCTGTTTTTT.

This chain connects TRBV28 to TRBJ1-5, with a tentative D call TRBD1 (5 bases). Per germline, CDR1 MDHEN and CDR2 SYDVKM. CDR3 length: 15 residues. The V end was cut by 3 bases, the J end by 4 bases, with 13 bases between. CDR3 in DNA: TGTGCCAGCAGTTTTCGGGACGGCTTTAATCAGCCCCAGCATTTT. Its translation is CASSFRDGFNQPQHF.

This clonotype was picked up a small number of times. The rearrangement links TRBV5-6 to TRBJ2-7; tentatively, D is TRBD2 (5 bases). The CDR3 is 16 residues long. Germline values: CDR1 SGHDT, CDR2 YYEEEE. V lost 3 bases and J 8 bases, leaving 24 bases between the germline ends. CDR3 sequence: CASSSLRTSSQAKQYF. The CDR3 coding sequence is TGTGCCAGCAGCTCACTCAGGACTTCGTCCCAGGCAAAGCAGTACTTC.

There are a few counts of this clonotype. This chain connects TRBV7-9 to TRBJ2-7; D is possibly TRBD2 (6 bases). Between the trimmed V and J ends, which lost 4 bases and 6 bases, there was a span of 10 bases. CDR3 length: 12 residues. The germline gives CDR1 SEHNR, CDR2 FQNEAQ (reference sequence). The CDR3 nucleotides are TGTGCCAGCAGCTCGGCGGAGGGCGAGCAGTACTTC. It is translated as CASSSAEGEQYF. The full variable domain, its missing parts supplied by reference TRBV7-9 and TRBJ2-7, is DTGVSQNPRHKITKRGQNVTFRCDPISEHNRLYWYRQTLGQGPEFLTYFQNEAQLEKSRLLSDRFSAERPKGSFSTLEIQRTEQGDSAMYLCASSSAEGEQYFGPGTRLTVT.

This clonotype was observed many times. The J gene is TRBJ2-3, the V gene TRBV3-1; 7 bases are a match to TRBD1. The junction had 5 bases not matched to a gene; V was cut back by 4 bases and J by 1 base. Germline CDR1 reads LGHDT; CDR2 reads YNNKEL (reference sequence). There are 15 residues in the CDR3. The CDR3 here is CASSPRQGGTDTQYF. The CDR3 coding sequence is TGTGCCAGCAGCCCCCGACAGGGAGGCACAGATACGCAGTATTTT.

This clonotype was seen once. The gene calls are TRBV19 and TRBJ2-6, with a possible D match to TRBD1 (5 bases). There are 16 residues in the CDR3. Germline CDR1 and CDR2: LNHDA and SQIVND (reference sequence). Trimming took off 5 bases at V and 2 bases at J, with 13 bases between the two ends. CDR3 sequence: CASSYQGKAGANVLTF. The CDR3, as DNA: TGTGCCAGTAGTTACCAGGGAAAGGCTGGGGCCAACGTCCTGACTTTC.

The table lists this clonotype with a few counts. The chain has TRBV28 and TRBJ2-2, with D unclear. CDR3 size: 14 residues. CDR1 and CDR2 from the germline V gene are MDHEN and SYDVKM. The germline V and J ends were trimmed by 3 bases and 2 bases, with 7 bases remaining between them. In DNA, the CDR3 is TGTGCCAGCAGTTTCAGGCTAAACACCGGGGAGCTGTTTTTT. Translation gives CASSFRLNTGELFF.